In this sample, the clone carrying this T cell receptor (beta chain) turned up a few times. Its antigen is not identified. The sample belongs to a study of T-cell memory formation after mild COVID-19. General study findings and limits: Day 15 to 85 contracting clones showed balanced CD4/CD8; later expanders leaned CD4+.

Deletions cut 0 bases from V and 3 bases from J, with 15 bases between. Per the germline V gene, CDR1 is DFQATT and CDR2 is SNEGSKA (reference sequence). The CDR3 consists of 15 residues. Each CDR3 protein gets one entry after TCRdb re-called the 5' RACE reads with MiXCR. The repertoire includes 150,000 to 200,000 distinct CDR3 sequences, 20% to 25% of them detected once, and around 23% sits in the top ten. Material: PBMCs or a T cell subset sorted from them (not recorded which). The rearrangement links TRBV20-1 to TRBJ2-7; perhaps TRBD1 as D (5 bases). This receptor was identified in an adult woman who had mild COVID-19 (a few samples of this study predate the infection). Cell type and time point are not known. CDR3 in amino acids: CSAREVVGVIYEQYF. The CDR3 bases are TGCAGTGCTAGAGAGGTGGTAGGGGTTATCTACGAGCAGTACTTC.